Sequencing of this TCR beta chain was carried out in a study of T cell changes during pregnancy in multiple sclerosis. The germline V gene has CDR1 SGHRS and CDR2 YFSETQ. Trimming stripped 0 bases from V and 4 bases from J, with 13 bases between. CDR3 length: 15 residues. Method: immunoSEQ multiplex PCR; TCRdb's copy keeps in-frame clones and lacks some. The sample shows tens of thousands of clones, about nine tenths of them seen only once. The source material was CD4+ T cells from peripheral blood mononuclear cells, sampled in the third trimester of pregnancy. The chain has TRBV5-1 and TRBJ1-2, with TRBD1 as a possible D gene (6 bases). The origin of this receptor is a female donor with multiple sclerosis, enrolled in a pregnancy study. The chain's CDR3 is CASSLGTTGSYGYTF. CDR3 sequence (DNA): TGCGCCAGCAGCTTGGGAACTACAGGGTCCTATGGCTACACCTTC.